The 3 T cell receptor beta chains below come from one sample, sequenced in a study of OX40 agonist ivuxolimab in advanced cancers. Sequenced by immunoSEQ multiplex PCR; TCRdb stores in-frame clones only, minus some. Of about 77,000 clones listed, roughly 80% were seen once; the top ten hold about 4.6%. The sample here was CD4+ or CD8+ T cells sorted from blood, taken in a trial of the OX40 agonist ivuxolimab. Receptor source: an adult with an advanced solid tumor such as melanoma, head and neck, liver or kidney cancer.

V and J are TRBV30 and TRBJ2-7; 11 positions agree with TRBD1. From germline, CDR1 is GTSNPN and CDR2 SVGIG (reference sequence). Trimming removed 3 bases from V and 5 bases from J; junction bases left unmatched: 6. This CDR3 is built from 14 residues. This CDR3 is CAWRAGTGGDEQYF. CDR3 coding DNA: TGTGCCTGGAGGGCCGGGACAGGGGGAGACGAGCAGTACTTC.

The chain uses TRBV7-8 and TRBJ2-1; TRBD2 agrees at 7 bases. After removal of 5 bases from V and 2 bases from J, the junction contained 3 bases not matched to a gene. Germline lookup yields CDR1 SGHVS and CDR2 FQNEAQ. The CDR3 has 14 residues. CDR3 sequence reads: CASSGRVAYNEQFF. The CDR3 region has the DNA TGTGCCAGCAGCGGGAGGGTAGCCTACAATGAGCAGTTCTTC.

The chain has TRBV5-6 and TRBJ2-5; 8 bases match TRBD2. Germline V gene data show CDR1 as SGHDT and CDR2 as YYEEEE. Trimming at V came to 5 bases and at J to 5 bases, leaving 5 bases not matched to a gene. The CDR3 has 13 amino acids. The CDR3: CASSQAGEETQYF. The DNA for the CDR3 is TGTGCCAGCAGTCAAGCGGGGGAGGAGACCCAGTACTTC.